This T cell receptor (beta chain) was sequenced in a study of T cell changes during pregnancy in multiple sclerosis. The CDR3 consists of 17 residues. Trimming at V came to 4 bases and at J to 3 bases, leaving 13 bases not matched to a gene. Germline V lookup: CDR1 MGHRA, CDR2 YSYEKL. Assay used: immunoSEQ multiplex PCR; TCRdb lists only in-frame clones, some missing. The sample includes over 30,000 clones, approximately 85% of them seen just once. The chain employs TRBV4-1 and TRBJ2-7; 9 bases are shared with TRBD2. The TCR originated in a female donor with multiple sclerosis, enrolled in a pregnancy study. This specimen was CD4+ T cells from peripheral blood mononuclear cells, taken before pregnancy. CDR3 region: CASSPLAGIRNFYEQYF. As DNA, the CDR3 is TGCGCCAGCAGCCCGCTAGCGGGAATCAGAAATTTCTACGAGCAGTACTTC.